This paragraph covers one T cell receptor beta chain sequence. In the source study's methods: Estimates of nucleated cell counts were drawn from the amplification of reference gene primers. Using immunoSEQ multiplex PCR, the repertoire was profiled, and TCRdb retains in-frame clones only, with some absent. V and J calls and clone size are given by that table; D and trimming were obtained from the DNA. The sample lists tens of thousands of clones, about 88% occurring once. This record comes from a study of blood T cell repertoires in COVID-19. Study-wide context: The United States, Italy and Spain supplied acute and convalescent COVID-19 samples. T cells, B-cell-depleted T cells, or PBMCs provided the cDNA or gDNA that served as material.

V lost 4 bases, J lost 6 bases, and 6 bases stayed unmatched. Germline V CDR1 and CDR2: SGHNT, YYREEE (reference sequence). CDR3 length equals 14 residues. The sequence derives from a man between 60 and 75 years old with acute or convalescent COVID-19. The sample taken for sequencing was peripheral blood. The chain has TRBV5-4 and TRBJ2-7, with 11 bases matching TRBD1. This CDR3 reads CASSERTGGSEQYF. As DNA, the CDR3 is TGTGCCAGCAGCGAGAGGACAGGGGGCAGCGAGCAGTACTTC.